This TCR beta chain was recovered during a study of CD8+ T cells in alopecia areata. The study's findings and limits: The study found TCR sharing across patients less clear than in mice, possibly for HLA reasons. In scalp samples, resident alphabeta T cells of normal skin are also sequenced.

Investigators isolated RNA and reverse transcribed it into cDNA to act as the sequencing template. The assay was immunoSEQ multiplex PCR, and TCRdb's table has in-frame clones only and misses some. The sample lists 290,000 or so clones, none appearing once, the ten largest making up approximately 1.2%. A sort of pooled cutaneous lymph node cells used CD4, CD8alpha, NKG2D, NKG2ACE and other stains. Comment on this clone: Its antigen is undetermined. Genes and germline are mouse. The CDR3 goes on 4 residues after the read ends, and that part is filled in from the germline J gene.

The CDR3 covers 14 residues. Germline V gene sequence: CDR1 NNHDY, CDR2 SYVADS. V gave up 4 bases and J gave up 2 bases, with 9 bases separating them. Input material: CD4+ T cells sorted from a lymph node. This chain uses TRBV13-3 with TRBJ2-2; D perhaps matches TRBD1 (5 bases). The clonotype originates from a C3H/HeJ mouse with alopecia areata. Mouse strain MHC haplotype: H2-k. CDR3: CASSQGRNTGQLYF. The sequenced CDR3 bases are TGTGCCAGCAGTCAGGGAAGGAACACCGGG.